This T cell receptor (beta chain) stems from a study of blood T cells in healthy people across ages. The germline gives CDR1 SNHLY, CDR2 FYNNEI. V lost 0 bases to trimming and J lost 9 bases; unmatched junction nucleotides: 8. The CDR3 has 15 residues. A second roughly 7 to 11 cycle PCR used barcoded and J-beta primers. MiXCR, applied by TCRdb to the 5' RACE reads, yields one record per CDR3 protein. The sample includes 650,000 to 700,000 distinct CDR3 sequences, approximately 29% of them seen just once. About this clonotype itself: A clone one base away is much larger, so this may be a read error.

Material: blood. The TCR sequence derives from a woman of 80 years or more in good health. This chain connects TRBV2 to TRBJ2-1; 7 positions match TRBD2. The CDR3 DNA reads TGTGCCAGCAGTGAAGCCCGAGGACTAGGCGGTGAGCAGTTCTTC. As protein: CASSEARGLGGEQFF.